This TCR beta chain was documented in a study of monozygotic twins with inflammatory bowel disease. Findings of the study overall: Distinct T cell subtypes could not be told apart. Evidence did not back any single strong signal or clonotype linked to IBD.

About this clonotype: Its antigen is not identified.

The CDR3 extends over 13 amino acids. Per the germline V gene, CDR1 is SGHTA and CDR2 is FQGTGA. A total RNA quantity of around 3,600 ng went into each TCR library. For each CDR3 protein, TCRdb gives one entry from its re-call of the 5' RACE reads, without DNA. The sample table includes 110,000 or so distinct CDR3 sequences. This clonotype originated in a human donor with ulcerative colitis or Crohn's disease, or a healthy co-twin of an affected twin (not recorded which). The chain has TRBV7-3 and TRBJ1-1; TCRdb selects TRBD1, and the lack of DNA leaves this call unchecked. The sequenced material came from blood. CDR3 sequence: CASSLNSQGEAFF. Supplemented by reference TRBV7-3 and TRBJ1-1, the full variable domain reads GAGVSQTPSNKVTEKGKYVELRCDPISGHTALYWYRQSLGQGPEFLIYFQGTGAADDSGLPNDRFFAVRPEGSVSTLKIQRTERGDSAVYLCASSLNSQGEAFFGQGTRLTVV.